The 23 T cell receptor beta chains reported below all come from one sample, sequenced in a study of blood T cell repertoires in COVID-19. Profiling relied on immunoSEQ multiplex PCR, and the TCRdb table lists in-frame clones only, not all of them. In the table there are over 130,000 clones, 75% to 90% of which are singletons. The sample comprised PBMCs or T cells enriched from blood (not recorded which). Receptors originate from a man aged 45-65 years in a cohort exposed to, infected with or recovered from COVID-19 (not recorded which).

This chain connects TRBV27 to TRBJ2-7; possibly TRBD2 for D (5 bases). The V gene's germline CDR1 is MNHEY and CDR2 SMNVEV (reference sequence). V was pared by 3 bases and J by 3 bases, with 15 bases between. The CDR3 totals 15 residues. The CDR3 DNA is TGTGCCAGCAGTTTGGGGAGCCTCACCCTCTACGAGCAGTACTTC. This encodes CASSLGSLTLYEQYF.

This sequence joins TRBV4-1 and TRBJ1-5, with 8 bases that match TRBD1. Germline assignment: CDR1 MGHRA and CDR2 YSYEKL. V gave up 1 base and J gave up 6 bases; unmatched junction bases: 5. The CDR3 loop spans 15 amino acids. The CDR3 coding sequence is TGCGCCAGCAGCCAAGGTGACAGGGGCCTTCAGCCCCAGCATTTT. This gives the protein CASSQGDRGLQPQHF.

The rearrangement links TRBV10-1 to TRBJ2-3, with TRBD2 identical over 7 bases. This CDR3 is built from 16 residues. Germline V CDR1 and CDR2: WNHNN, SYGVQD (reference sequence). The V gene end was trimmed by 0 bases and the J gene end by 1 base; junction bases not matched to a gene: 4. DNA for the CDR3: TGCGCCAGCAGTGAGTCTCGCGGGGGAGGCACAGATACGCAGTATTTT. It codes for CASSESRGGGTDTQYF.

V gene TRBV5-1 combines with J gene TRBJ2-5; the match to TRBD2 covers 10 bases. V dropped 0 bases and J dropped 4; count of bases not matched to a gene: 9. Germline CDR1 and CDR2: SGHRS and YFSETQ. The CDR3 is 17 amino acids. CDR3 DNA sequence: TGCGCCAGCAGCTTGGGAAACAGCGGGAGGGGGCGAGAGACCCAGTACTTC. Translation gives CASSLGNSGRGRETQYF.

This chain's CDR3 is CASSLLGGRHTEAKTYEAFF. The CDR3 coding sequence is TGTGCCAGCAGCCTACTTGGGGGGAGGCACACAGAAGCAAAGACTTATGAAGCTTTCTTT. The genes are TRBV13 and TRBJ1-1; D is possibly TRBD1 (5 bases). The CDR3 consists of 20 residues. The germline CDR1 and CDR2 sequences are PRHDT and FYEKMQ (reference sequence). Trimming left V 5 bases short and J 7 bases short, with 35 bases between.

This clone showed up just once. The V gene is TRBV5-6, the J gene TRBJ2-7; a weak D match, TRBD1 (6 bases). The CDR3 consists of 12 residues. Germline CDR1 is SGHDT and CDR2 is YYEEEE. V was clipped by 2 bases and J by 6 bases, with 9 bases between them. The CDR3 spells CASSFGQFEQYF. CDR3 nucleotide sequence: TGTGCCAGCAGCTTCGGACAGTTCGAGCAGTACTTC.

The rearrangement links TRBV10-3 to TRBJ2-7; D gene ambiguous. V lost 3 bases to trimming and J lost 0 bases, with 6 bases between them. The CDR3 is 13 amino acids. Germline values: CDR1 ENHRY, CDR2 SYGVKD. This CDR3 is CAISDFSSYEQYF. The DNA for the CDR3 is TGTGCCATCAGTGATTTTAGCTCCTACGAGCAGTACTTC.

This chain connects TRBV9 to TRBJ2-3, with 7 bases matching TRBD2. CDR3 length equals 16 residues. Germline V gene sequence: CDR1 SGDLS, CDR2 YYNGEE. J gave up 4 bases and V 3 bases, and 11 bases lay outside the gene matches. CDR3 in DNA: TGTGCCAGCAGCGCAAGGGCGGGAGAGGGGCCAGATACGCAGTATTTT. Translated, it gives CASSARAGEGPDTQYF.

The chain has TRBV2 and TRBJ2-3, with 15 bases that match TRBD2. CDR1 and CDR2 from the germline V gene are SNHLY and FYNNEI. The ends lost 6 bases at V and 6 bases at J; junction bases unmatched: 4. This CDR3 region has 15 residues. The CDR3 protein is CASSIGTSGRDTQYF. The DNA of the CDR3 is TGTGCCAGCAGCATCGGGACTAGCGGGAGGGATACGCAGTATTTT.

This chain links TRBV27 with TRBJ1-2; D is unclear. The CDR3 is made up of 14 amino acids. The V gene's germline CDR1 is MNHEY and CDR2 SMNVEV (reference sequence). The germline V and J ends were trimmed by 1 base and 3 bases, with 9 bases remaining between them. CDR3 residues: CASSLYGKDYGYTF. For the CDR3, the DNA is TGTGCCAGCAGTTTATACGGGAAGGACTATGGCTACACCTTC.

The chain has TRBV12-3 or TRBV12-4 and TRBJ1-4; D unclear. The CDR3 is made up of 13 amino acids. Trimming stripped 5 bases from V and 8 bases from J, with 12 bases between. The CDR3 protein is CASSKTTEEKLFF. CDR3 bases: TGTGCCAGCAGTAAGACGACGGAGGAAAAACTGTTTTTT.

This chain uses TRBV30 with TRBJ2-7, with D possibly being TRBD1 (6 bases). CDR1 and CDR2 (germline): GTSNPN, SVGIG (reference sequence). V lost 3 bases and J 3 bases, leaving 12 bases between the germline ends. The CDR3 sequence is 13 residues long. The CDR3 region has the DNA TGTGCCTGGAGCAGTAGACAGGTCTACGAGCAGTACTTC. This codes for CAWSSRQVYEQYF.

This clone was seen once. This chain uses TRBV6-5 with TRBJ1-1, with a weak D call TRBD1 (5 bases). Germline V gene data show CDR1 as MNHEY and CDR2 as SVGAGI. The CDR3 has 13 residues. The ends were cut back, 7 bases at V and 5 bases at J, with 14 bases in the middle. The CDR3 spells CASTWGAHTEAFF. The CDR3 DNA reads TGTGCCAGCACATGGGGCGCTCATACTGAAGCTTTCTTT.

The chain links TRBV30 to TRBJ1-5; TRBD1 might be the D (6 bases). CDR1 and CDR2 (germline): GTSNPN, SVGIG (reference sequence). CDR3 size: 15 residues. V dropped 0 bases and J dropped 6 bases, with 15 bases sitting between them. The CDR3 spells CAWSVPPPGAQPQHF. The CDR3 DNA reads as TGTGCCTGGAGTGTACCCCCCCCAGGGGCTCAGCCCCAGCATTTT.

The CDR3 spells CASSQGSLNTEAFF. DNA for the CDR3: TGTGCCAGCAGCCAAGGAAGCCTGAACACTGAAGCTTTCTTT. This rearrangement joins TRBV3-1 (or the pseudogene TRBV3-2) to TRBJ1-1; D uncertain. There are 14 residues in the CDR3. V dropped 1 base and J dropped 0 bases, with 6 bases sitting between them. The V gene's germline CDR1 is LGHDT and CDR2 YNNKEL (reference sequence).

V and J are TRBV28 and TRBJ2-7, with TRBD1 identical over 7 bases. In germline, CDR1 is MDHEN, CDR2 SYDVKM. Trimming at V came to 5 bases and at J to 0 bases, leaving 10 bases not matched to a gene. This CDR3 has 16 amino acids. Here the CDR3 DNA reads TGTGCCAGCAGTACGCTCCGGGACAGCTTCTCCTACGAGCAGTACTTC. Protein product: CASSTLRDSFSYEQYF.

This sequence joins TRBV6-5 and TRBJ2-7; possible D gene TRBD1, 6 bases. The CDR3 sequence is 13 residues long. Trimming removed 5 bases from V and 6 bases from J, with 14 bases in between. Germline CDR1 and CDR2: MNHEY and SVGAGI. CDR3 DNA sequence: TGTGCCAGCAGTCCACAGGGCCGCGCCGAGCAGTACTTC. It specifies CASSPQGRAEQYF.

The genes are TRBV28 and TRBJ2-1; D is unclear. The CDR3 is made up of 11 amino acids. From germline, CDR1 is MDHEN and CDR2 SYDVKM. Between the trimmed V and J ends, which lost 10 bases and 8 bases, there was a span of 12 bases. In DNA, the CDR3 is TGTGCCACCGCGACTCGGGATGAGCAGTTCTTC. Its protein is CATATRDEQFF.

J is TRBJ1-2 and V is TRBV18; the match to TRBD1 covers 7 bases. This CDR3 is 14 amino acids long. The germline V gene has CDR1 KGHSH and CDR2 LQKENI. J lost 7 bases, V lost 2 bases, and 7 bases had no gene match. For the CDR3, the DNA is TGTGCCAGCTCACCAGGGACAGTCGGTGGTGGCTACACCTTC. Its protein product is CASSPGTVGGGYTF. The full variable domain, completed using reference TRBV18 and TRBJ1-2, is NAGVMQNPRHLVRRRGQEARLRCSPMKGHSHVYWYRQLPEEGLKFMVYLQKENIIDESGMPKERFSAEFPKEGPSILRIQQVVRGDSAAYFCASSPGTVGGGYTFGSGTRLTVV.

The rearrangement joins TRBV19 to TRBJ1-4; D is ambiguous. Germline lookup yields CDR1 LNHDA and CDR2 SQIVND (reference sequence). V was shortened by 6 bases and J by 3 bases, with 11 bases between the two germline ends. The CDR3 runs 14 residues. CDR3 coding DNA: TGTGCCAGTAGCCAACAGTCCCCTAATGAAAAACTGTTTTTT. This sequence encodes CASSQQSPNEKLFF.

This sequence joins TRBV3-1 (or the pseudogene TRBV3-2) and TRBJ1-5; D gene unclear. CDR3 length equals 14 residues. V lost 1 base and J lost 4, with 8 bases in between. The germline gives CDR1 LGHDT, CDR2 YNNKEL (reference sequence). The CDR3 sequence is CASSQGRINQPQHF. CDR3 coding DNA: TGTGCCAGCAGCCAAGGCAGGATTAATCAGCCCCAGCATTTT.

This rearrangement joins TRBV24-1 to TRBJ2-3, with TRBD2 matching over 7 bases. The V gene's germline CDR1 is KGHDR and CDR2 SFDVKD. The trim removed 7 bases at V and 2 bases at J, leaving 5 bases unmatched. CDR3 length: 14 residues. The DNA of the CDR3 is TGTGCCACCAGCGAAGCGGGACCCACAGATACGCAGTATTTT. Encoded protein: CATSEAGPTDTQYF.

The CDR3 sequence is CASSSGTSGLNNEQFF. In DNA, the CDR3 is TGCGCCAGCAGCTCCGGGACTAGCGGGCTAAACAATGAGCAGTTCTTC. The V and J genes are TRBV5-1 and TRBJ2-1; 12 bases line up with TRBD2. CDR1 is SGHRS and CDR2 is YFSETQ in the germline V gene. The length of the CDR3 is 16 residues. The V and J ends lost 3 bases and 5 bases, in that order; junction bases with no gene match: 6.